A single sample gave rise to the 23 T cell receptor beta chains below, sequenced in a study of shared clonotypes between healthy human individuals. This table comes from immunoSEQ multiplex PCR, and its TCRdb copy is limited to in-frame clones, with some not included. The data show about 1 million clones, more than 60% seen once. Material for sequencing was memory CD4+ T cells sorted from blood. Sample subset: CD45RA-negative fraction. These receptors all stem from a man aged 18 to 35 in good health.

The CDR3 nucleotides read TGTGCCAGCAGCTTCGGGACAGAGGGAACTAATGAAAAACTGTTTTTT. Its protein is CASSFGTEGTNEKLFF. The V and J genes are TRBV5-8 and TRBJ1-4; TRBD1 agrees at 7 bases. Per germline, CDR1 SGHTS and CDR2 YDEGEE. V lost 2 bases to trimming and J lost 1 base; unmatched junction nucleotides: 5. The CDR3 extends over 16 amino acids. Full variable domain (outside the CDR3, taken from reference TRBV5-8 and TRBJ1-4): EAGVTQSPTHLIKTRGQQATLRCSPISGHTSVYWYQQALGLGLQFLLWYDEGEERNRGNFPPRFSGRQFPNYSSELNVNALELEDSALYLCASSFGTEGTNEKLFFGSGTQLSVL.

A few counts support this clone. This CDR3 reads CASSGRPRYQETQYF. CDR3 bases: TGTGCCAGTAGCGGGAGACCCCGGTACCAAGAGACCCAGTACTTC. The V call is TRBV19, the J call TRBJ2-5; tentative D call: TRBD2 (6 bases). Per germline, CDR1 LNHDA and CDR2 SQIVND (reference sequence). The CDR3 loop spans 15 amino acids. Trimming took 6 bases from V and 0 from J, leaving 14 bases between them. The variable domain in full, with the rest retrieved from reference TRBV19 and TRBJ2-5, is DGGITQSPKYLFRKEGQNVTLSCEQNLNHDAMYWYRQDPGQGLRLIYYSQIVNDFQKGDIAEGYSVSREKKESFPLTVTSAQKNPTAFYLCASSGRPRYQETQYFGPGTRLLVL.

CDR3 nucleotide sequence: TGTGCCAGCAGTCACCGGGACAGGGGCACTGAAGCTTTCTTT. Protein sequence: CASSHRDRGTEAFF. The chain has TRBV6-5 and TRBJ1-1; TRBD1 aligns across 10 bases. Germline-derived CDR1 and CDR2 are MNHEY and SVGAGI. The trim removed 5 bases at V and 4 bases at J, leaving 4 bases unmatched. The CDR3 is 14 residues long.

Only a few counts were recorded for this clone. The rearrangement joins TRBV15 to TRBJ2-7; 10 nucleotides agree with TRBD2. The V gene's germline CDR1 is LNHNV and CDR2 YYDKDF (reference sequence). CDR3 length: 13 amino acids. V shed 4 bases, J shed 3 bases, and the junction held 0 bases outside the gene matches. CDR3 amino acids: CATSIAGGYEQYF. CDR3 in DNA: TGTGCCACCAGCATAGCGGGAGGCTACGAGCAGTACTTC.

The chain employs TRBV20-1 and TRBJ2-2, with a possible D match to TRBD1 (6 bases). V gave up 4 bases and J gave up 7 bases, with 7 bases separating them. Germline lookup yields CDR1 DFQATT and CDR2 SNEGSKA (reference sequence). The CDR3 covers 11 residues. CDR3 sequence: CSAKGDGELFF. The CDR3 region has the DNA TGCAGTGCTAAGGGGGACGGGGAGCTGTTTTTT.

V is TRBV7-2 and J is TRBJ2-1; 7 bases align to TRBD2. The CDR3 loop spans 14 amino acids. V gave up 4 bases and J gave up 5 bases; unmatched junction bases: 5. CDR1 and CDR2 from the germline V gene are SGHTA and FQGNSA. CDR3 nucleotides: TGTGCCAGCAGCTCCGGCGGGAGCAACAATGAGCAGTTCTTC. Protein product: CASSSGGSNNEQFF.

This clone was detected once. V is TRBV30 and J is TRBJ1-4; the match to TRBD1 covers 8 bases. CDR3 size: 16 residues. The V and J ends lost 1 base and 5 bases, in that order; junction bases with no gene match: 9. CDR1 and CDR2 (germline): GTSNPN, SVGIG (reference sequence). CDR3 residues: CAWSAPGTGLNEKLFF. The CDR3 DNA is TGTGCCTGGAGTGCCCCCGGGACAGGATTGAATGAAAAACTGTTTTTT. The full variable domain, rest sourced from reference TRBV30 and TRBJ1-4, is SQTIHQWPATLVQPVGSPLSLECTVEGTSNPNLYWYRQAAGRGLQLLFYSVGIGQISSEVPQNLSASRPQDRQFILSSKKLLLSDSGFYLCAWSAPGTGLNEKLFFGSGTQLSVL.

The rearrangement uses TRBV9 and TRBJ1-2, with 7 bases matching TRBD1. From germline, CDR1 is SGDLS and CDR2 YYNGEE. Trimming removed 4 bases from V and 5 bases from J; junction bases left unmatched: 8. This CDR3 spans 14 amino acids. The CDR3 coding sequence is TGTGCCAGCAGCTCTGGACAGGAAAAATATGGCTACACCTTC. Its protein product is CASSSGQEKYGYTF.

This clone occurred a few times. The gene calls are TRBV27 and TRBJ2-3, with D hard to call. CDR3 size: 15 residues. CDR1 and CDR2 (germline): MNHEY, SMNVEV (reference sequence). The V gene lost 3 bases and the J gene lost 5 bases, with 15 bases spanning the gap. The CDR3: CASSFRSIVGDTQYF. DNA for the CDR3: TGTGCCAGCAGTTTCAGATCTATAGTGGGAGATACGCAGTATTTT.

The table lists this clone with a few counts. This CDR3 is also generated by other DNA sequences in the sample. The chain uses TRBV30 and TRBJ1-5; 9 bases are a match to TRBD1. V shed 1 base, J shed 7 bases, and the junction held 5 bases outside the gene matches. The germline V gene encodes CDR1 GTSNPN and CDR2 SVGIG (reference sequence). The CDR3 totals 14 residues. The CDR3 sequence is CAWSAGQGNQPQHF. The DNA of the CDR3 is TGTGCCTGGAGTGCGGGACAGGGAAACCAGCCCCAGCATTTT.

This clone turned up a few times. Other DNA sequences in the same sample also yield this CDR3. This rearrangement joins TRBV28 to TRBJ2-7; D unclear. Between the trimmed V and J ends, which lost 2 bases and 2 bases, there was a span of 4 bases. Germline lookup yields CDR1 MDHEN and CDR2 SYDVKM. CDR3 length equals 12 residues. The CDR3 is CASSLRAYEQYF. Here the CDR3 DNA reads TGTGCCAGCAGTTTAAGGGCCTACGAGCAGTACTTC.

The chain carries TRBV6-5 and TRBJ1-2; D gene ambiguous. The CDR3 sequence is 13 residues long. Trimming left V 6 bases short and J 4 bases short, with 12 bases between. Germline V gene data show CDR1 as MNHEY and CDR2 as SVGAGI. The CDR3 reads CASSRRLSYGYTF. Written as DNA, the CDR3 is TGTGCCAGCAGCCGCCGGCTGTCCTATGGCTACACCTTC.

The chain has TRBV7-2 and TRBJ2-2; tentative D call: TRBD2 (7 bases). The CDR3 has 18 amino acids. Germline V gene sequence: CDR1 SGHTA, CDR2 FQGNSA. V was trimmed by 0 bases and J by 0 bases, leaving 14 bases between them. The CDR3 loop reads CASSLAPSGGANTGELFF. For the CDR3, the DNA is TGTGCCAGCAGCTTAGCGCCATCGGGGGGCGCGAACACCGGGGAGCTGTTTTTT.

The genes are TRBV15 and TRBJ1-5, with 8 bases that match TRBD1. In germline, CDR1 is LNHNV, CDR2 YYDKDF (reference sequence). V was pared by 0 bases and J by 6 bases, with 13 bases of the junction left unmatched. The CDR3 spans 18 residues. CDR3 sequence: CATSRDRLQGDESQPQHF. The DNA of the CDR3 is TGTGCCACCAGCAGAGATCGGTTACAGGGGGACGAAAGTCAGCCCCAGCATTTT.

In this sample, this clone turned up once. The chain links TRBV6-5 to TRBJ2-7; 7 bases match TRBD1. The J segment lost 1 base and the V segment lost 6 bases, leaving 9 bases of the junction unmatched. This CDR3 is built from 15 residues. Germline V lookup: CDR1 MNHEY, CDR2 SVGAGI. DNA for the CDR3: TGTGCCAGCAGACGGGACAGCGACCCATCCTACGAGCAGTACTTC. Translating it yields CASRRDSDPSYEQYF.

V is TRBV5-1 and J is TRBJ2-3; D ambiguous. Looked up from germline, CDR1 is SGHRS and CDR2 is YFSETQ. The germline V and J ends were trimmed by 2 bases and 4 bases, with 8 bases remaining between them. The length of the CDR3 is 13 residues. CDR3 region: CASSLPASDTQYF. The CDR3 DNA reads TGCGCCAGCAGCTTACCAGCTTCAGATACGCAGTATTTT. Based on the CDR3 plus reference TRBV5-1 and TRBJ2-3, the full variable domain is KAGVTQTPRYLIKTRGQQVTLSCSPISGHRSVSWYQQTPGQGLQFLFEYFSETQRNKGNFPGRFSGRQFSNSRSEMNVSTLELGDSALYLCASSLPASDTQYFGPGTRLTVL.

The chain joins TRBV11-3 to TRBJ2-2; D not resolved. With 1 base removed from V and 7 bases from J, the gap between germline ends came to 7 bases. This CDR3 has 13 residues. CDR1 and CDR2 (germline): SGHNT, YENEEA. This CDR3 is CASSLGTSGELFF. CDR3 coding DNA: TGTGCCAGCAGCTTAGGGACGAGCGGGGAGCTGTTTTTT. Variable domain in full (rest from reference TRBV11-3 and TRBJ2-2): EAGVVQSPRYKIIEKKQPVAFWCNPISGHNTLYWYLQNLGQGPELLIRYENEEAVDDSQLPKDRFSAERLKGVDSTLKIQPAELGDSAVYLCASSLGTSGELFFGEGSRLTVL.

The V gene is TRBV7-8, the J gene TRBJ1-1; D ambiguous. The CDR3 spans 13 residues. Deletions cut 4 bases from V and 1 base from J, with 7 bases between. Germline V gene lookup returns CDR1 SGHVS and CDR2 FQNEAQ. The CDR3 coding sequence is TGTGCCAGCAGCTATAGGGAGAACACTGAAGCTTTCTTT. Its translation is CASSYRENTEAFF.

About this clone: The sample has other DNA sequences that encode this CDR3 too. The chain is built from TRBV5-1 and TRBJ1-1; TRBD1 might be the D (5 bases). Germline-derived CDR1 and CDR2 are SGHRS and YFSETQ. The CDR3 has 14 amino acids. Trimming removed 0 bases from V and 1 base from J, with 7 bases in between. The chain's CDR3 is CASSLGQTNTEAFF. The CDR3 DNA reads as TGCGCCAGCAGCTTGGGACAGACGAACACTGAAGCTTTCTTT. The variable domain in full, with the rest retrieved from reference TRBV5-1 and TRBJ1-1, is KAGVTQTPRYLIKTRGQQVTLSCSPISGHRSVSWYQQTPGQGLQFLFEYFSETQRNKGNFPGRFSGRQFSNSRSEMNVSTLELGDSALYLCASSLGQTNTEAFFGQGTRLTVV.

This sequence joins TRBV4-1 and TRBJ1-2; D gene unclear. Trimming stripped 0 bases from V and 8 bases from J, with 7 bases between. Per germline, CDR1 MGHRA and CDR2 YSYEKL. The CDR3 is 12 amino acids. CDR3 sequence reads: CASSQEGWGYTF. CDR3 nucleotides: TGCGCCAGCAGCCAAGAGGGGTGGGGCTACACCTTC.

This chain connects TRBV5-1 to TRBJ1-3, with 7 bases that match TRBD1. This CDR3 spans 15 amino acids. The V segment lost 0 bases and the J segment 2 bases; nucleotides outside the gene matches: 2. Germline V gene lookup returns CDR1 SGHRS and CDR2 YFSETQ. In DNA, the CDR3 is TGCGCCAGCAGCTTGGGAACAGGGGCTGGAAACACCATATATTTT. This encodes CASSLGTGAGNTIYF.

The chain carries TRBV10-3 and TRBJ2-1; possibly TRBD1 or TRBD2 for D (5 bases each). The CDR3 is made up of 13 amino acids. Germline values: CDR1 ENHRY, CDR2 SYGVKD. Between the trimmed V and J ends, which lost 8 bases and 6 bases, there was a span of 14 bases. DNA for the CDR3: TGTGCCATCGGGGGTGGACTCAGCAATGAGCAGTTCTTC. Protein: CAIGGGLSNEQFF.

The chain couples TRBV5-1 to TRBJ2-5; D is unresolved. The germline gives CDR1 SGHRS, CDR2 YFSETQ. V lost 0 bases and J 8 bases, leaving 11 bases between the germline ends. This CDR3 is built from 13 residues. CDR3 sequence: CASSLAAEPTQYF. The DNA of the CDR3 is TGCGCCAGCAGCTTGGCGGCCGAGCCCACCCAGTACTTC.